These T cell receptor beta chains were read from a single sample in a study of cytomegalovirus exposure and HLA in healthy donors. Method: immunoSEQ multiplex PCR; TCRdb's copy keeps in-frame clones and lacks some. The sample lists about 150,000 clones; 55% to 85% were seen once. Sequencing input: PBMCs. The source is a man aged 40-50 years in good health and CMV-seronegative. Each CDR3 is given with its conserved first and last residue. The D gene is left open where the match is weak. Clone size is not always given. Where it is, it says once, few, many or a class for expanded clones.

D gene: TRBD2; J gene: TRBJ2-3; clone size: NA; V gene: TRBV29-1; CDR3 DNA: TGCAGCGTTGAAGGATCTCTAGCGGGAGGGCCACGGACAGATACGCAGTATTTT; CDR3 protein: CSVEGSLAGGPRTDTQYF
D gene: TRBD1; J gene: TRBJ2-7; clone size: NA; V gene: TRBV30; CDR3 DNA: TGTGCCTGGAGCAGACAGGGGCGTGACGAGCAGTACTTC; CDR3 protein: CAWSRQGRDEQYF
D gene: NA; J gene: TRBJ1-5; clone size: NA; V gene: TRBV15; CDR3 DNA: TGTGCCACCAGCAGGAGGGGGAACCAGCCCCAGCATTTT; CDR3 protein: CATSRRGNQPQHF
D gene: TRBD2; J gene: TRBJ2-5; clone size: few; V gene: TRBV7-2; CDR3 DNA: TGTGCCAGCAGCGGGAGCGGGGGGGCCTATCTCCAAGAGACCCAGTACTTC; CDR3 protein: CASSGSGGAYLQETQYF
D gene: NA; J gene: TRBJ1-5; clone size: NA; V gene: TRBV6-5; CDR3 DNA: TGTGCCAGCACCACAGGGATGGCAGTTCATCAGCCCCAGCATTTT; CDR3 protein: CASTTGMAVHQPQHF
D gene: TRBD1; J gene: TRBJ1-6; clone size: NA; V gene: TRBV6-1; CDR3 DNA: TGTGCCAGCATGGGGACAGGGCGATCACCCCTCCACTTT; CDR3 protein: CASMGTGRSPLHF
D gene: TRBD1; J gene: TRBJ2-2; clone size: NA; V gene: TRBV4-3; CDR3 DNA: TGCGCCAGCAGCCGAGGGGGCCCCAACACCGGGGAGCTGTTTTTT; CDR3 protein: CASSRGGPNTGELFF
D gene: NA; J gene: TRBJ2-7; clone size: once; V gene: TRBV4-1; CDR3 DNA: TGCGCCAGCAGCACGAGACAGAGCTCCTACGAGCAGTACTTC; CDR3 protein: CASSTRQSSYEQYF
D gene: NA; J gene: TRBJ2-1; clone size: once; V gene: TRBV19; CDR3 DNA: TGTGCCAGTAGTCCGCAGGGATGGGGTACGAATGAGCAGTTCTTC; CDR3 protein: CASSPQGWGTNEQFF
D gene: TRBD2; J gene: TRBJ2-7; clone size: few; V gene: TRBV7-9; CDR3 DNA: TGTGCCAGCAGCTTAGTGCTAGCGGGAGTTGGCGAGCAGTACTTC; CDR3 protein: CASSLVLAGVGEQYF
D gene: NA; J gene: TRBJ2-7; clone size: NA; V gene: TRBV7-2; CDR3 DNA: TGTGCCAGCAGCTCTTTGGGGACTCCCGAGGGATACGAGCAGTACTTC; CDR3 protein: CASSSLGTPEGYEQYF
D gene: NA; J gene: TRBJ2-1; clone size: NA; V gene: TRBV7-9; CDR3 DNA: TGTGCCAGCAGCTTATTGGGGAGTCCTTTCCTTTACAATGAGCAGTTCTTC; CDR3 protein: CASSLLGSPFLYNEQFF
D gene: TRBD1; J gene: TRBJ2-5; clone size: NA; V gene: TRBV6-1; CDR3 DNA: TGTGCCAGCAGTCGACCCGGGACAGGGGTAGAGACCCAGTACTTC; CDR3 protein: CASSRPGTGVETQYF
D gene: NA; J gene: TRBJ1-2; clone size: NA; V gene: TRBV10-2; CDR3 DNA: TGCGCCAGCAGTGAGGCGAGAGACTCTGGCTACACCTTC; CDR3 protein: CASSEARDSGYTF
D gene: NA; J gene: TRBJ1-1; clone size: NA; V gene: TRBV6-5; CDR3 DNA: TGTGCCAGCATGAGGCTCACTGAAGCTTTCTTT; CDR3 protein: CASMRLTEAFF
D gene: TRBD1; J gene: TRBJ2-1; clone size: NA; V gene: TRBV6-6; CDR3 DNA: TGTGCCAGCAGTGGACAGGGGGCCTACAATGAGCAGTTCTTC; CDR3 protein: CASSGQGAYNEQFF
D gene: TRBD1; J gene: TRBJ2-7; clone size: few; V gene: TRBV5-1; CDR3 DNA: TGCGCCAGCAGCCGCCCGCCAGGACAGGGTCGGGGAGAGCAGTACTTC; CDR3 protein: CASSRPPGQGRGEQYF